One TCR beta chain is described in this entry. This entry comes from a study of neoadjuvant nivolumab and ipilimumab in lung cancer. The overall study: Patients got nivolumab 3 mg/kg on days 1, 15 and 29; combination added ipilimumab 1 mg/kg day 1.

Method: immunoSEQ multiplex PCR; TCRdb's copy keeps in-frame clones and lacks some. Here the sample spans 40,000 to 60,000 clones, 85% to 90% being singletons. Germline-derived CDR1 and CDR2 are SNHLY and FYNNEI. CDR3 length: 15 amino acids. Unmatched junction bases numbered 7, after V lost 6 bases and J lost 2 bases. The sequence came from an adult with non-small cell lung cancer. Some clones in this sample may be carry-over from other donors' samples. The sequencing used blood, collected before neoadjuvant nivolumab, alone or with ipilimumab. The chain recombines TRBV2 with TRBJ2-5, with 9 bases that match TRBD1. CDR3 DNA: TGTGCCAGCAGGGTCGGGGACAGGGCTCAAGAGACCCAGTACTTC. This codes for CASRVGDRAQETQYF.